The T cell receptor (beta chain) described here comes from a study of cytomegalovirus exposure and HLA in healthy donors. Both 60 Vbeta primers and 13 Jbeta primers went into the PCR. Clones were sequenced by immunoSEQ multiplex PCR, and TCRdb holds only the in-frame ones, with some missing. The top ten hold 0.2% to 0.25% of the sample, which has 200,000 to 250,000 clones, 65% to 80% seen once. The clonotype originates from a girl aged 2 to 10 in good health and CMV-seronegative. Input material: PBMCs.

The CDR3 is CASSGEGGARETQYF. The CDR3 nucleotides read TGTGCCAGCAGCGGGGAGGGGGGGGCGCGAGAGACCCAGTACTTC. The chain combines TRBV9 with TRBJ2-5, with a tentative D call TRBD2 (7 bases). The V gene's germline CDR1 is SGDLS and CDR2 YYNGEE. The CDR3 covers 15 residues. V lost 3 bases to trimming and J lost 4 bases, with 16 bases between them.